The clone carrying this T cell receptor (beta chain) was seen a few times. Its antigen is currently unknown. These data originate in a study of cytomegalovirus exposure and HLA in healthy donors. Study outcomes and limitations: Later work associated approximately 17,000 TCR beta sequences with HLA alleles at 0.05 false discovery rate. Later analysis demonstrated an association between a missense DCLRE1C variant and TCR beta V- and J-gene trimming. Available immune exposure information was restricted to CMV serostatus only. Within a later analysis, the majority of CMV-associated TCR beta chains appeared HLA-restricted.

PCR primers comprised 60 Vbeta and 13 Jbeta primers. Generated by immunoSEQ multiplex PCR, the TCRdb table keeps only in-frame clones and is missing some. The data show some 220,000 clones, with over 65% seen just once and about 2.5% held by the top ten. V was clipped by 8 bases and J by 1 base; unmatched bases: 9. In germline, CDR1 is SNHLY, CDR2 FYNNEI. The CDR3 has 15 residues. The source material was PBMCs. The chain is built from TRBV2 and TRBJ2-5; the match to TRBD2 covers 8 bases. The clonotype was recovered from a woman aged 55 to 70 in good health and CMV-seropositive. The CDR3 DNA follows: TGTGCCAGCGCCGGCGGGCTAGCGGGCCAAGAGACCCAGTACTTC. Translation gives CASAGGLAGQETQYF.